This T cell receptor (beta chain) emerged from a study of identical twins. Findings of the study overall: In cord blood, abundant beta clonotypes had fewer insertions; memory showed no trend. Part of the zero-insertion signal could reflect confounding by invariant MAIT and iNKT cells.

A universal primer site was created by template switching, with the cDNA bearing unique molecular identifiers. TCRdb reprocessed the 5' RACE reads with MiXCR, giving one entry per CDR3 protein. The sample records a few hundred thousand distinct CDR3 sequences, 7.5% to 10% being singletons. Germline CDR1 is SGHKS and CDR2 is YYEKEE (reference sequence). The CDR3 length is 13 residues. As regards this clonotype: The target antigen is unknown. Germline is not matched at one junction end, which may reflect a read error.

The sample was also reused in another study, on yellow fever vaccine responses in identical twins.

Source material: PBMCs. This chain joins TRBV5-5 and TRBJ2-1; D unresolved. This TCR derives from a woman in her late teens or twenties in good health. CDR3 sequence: CASRFNNYNEQFF. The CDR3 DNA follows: TGTGCCAGCCGCTTCAACAACTACAATGAGCAGTTCTTC.